This passage covers 10 T cell receptor beta chains from one sample sequenced in a study of beta chain features in type 1 diabetes. Expressed TCRB transcripts got sequenced, as all isolated RNA was reverse transcribed. Some clones are missing from TCRdb's copy, which holds only in-frame ones; the method was immunoSEQ multiplex PCR. The sample has about 900,000 clones, 15% to 20% seen once. The specimen was naive CD4+ T cells from blood. The source of these receptors is a young woman in good health.

This clone was observed a handful of times. The V gene is TRBV28, the J gene TRBJ1-2; possible D gene TRBD1, 6 bases. Germline loops: CDR1 MDHEN, CDR2 SYDVKM. The CDR3 has 13 residues. V shed 3 bases and J shed 4 bases, with 9 bases lying between them. The CDR3 is CASSFGRGYGYTF. CDR3 nucleotide sequence: TGTGCCAGCAGTTTTGGCAGGGGCTATGGCTACACCTTC.

Of note for this clone: Other nucleotide sequences in the sample specify the same CDR3. The rearrangement links TRBV5-4 to TRBJ2-7, with a possible D match to TRBD2 (6 bases). Germline V gene sequence: CDR1 SGHNT, CDR2 YYREEE (reference sequence). This CDR3 comprises 14 residues. Deletions cut 2 bases from V and 0 bases from J, with 9 bases between. CDR3 region: CASSLSSGSYEQYF. The DNA for the CDR3 is TGTGCCAGCAGCTTAAGTAGCGGCTCCTACGAGCAGTACTTC.

The sample holds a few counts of this clone. The chain combines TRBV7-9 with TRBJ1-5; 12 bases map to TRBD1. This CDR3 is built from 16 residues. With V trimmed by 5 bases and J by 3 bases, 5 bases remained unmatched. The germline V gene has CDR1 SEHNR and CDR2 FQNEAQ (reference sequence). CDR3 in amino acids: CASSAGTGGLNQPQHF. The CDR3 DNA reads TGTGCCAGCAGCGCCGGGACAGGGGGCCTCAATCAGCCCCAGCATTTT.

V gene TRBV7-6 combines with J gene TRBJ2-1; D is uncertain. CDR1 is SGHVS, CDR2 FNYEAQ, per germline. V lost 2 bases, J lost 10 bases, and 9 bases lay in between. The CDR3 loop spans 12 amino acids. As DNA, the CDR3 is TGTGCCAGCAGCTTATCGGGCCGGGAGCAGTTCTTC. Its protein product is CASSLSGREQFF.

This clone was recorded a few times. The chain links TRBV28 to TRBJ2-7; TRBD1 aligns across 7 bases. CDR3 length: 14 amino acids. V trimming: 7 bases; J trimming: 7 bases; junction bases outside the gene matches: 13. Germline V CDR1 and CDR2: MDHEN, SYDVKM. The CDR3 DNA follows: TGTGCCAGCAAAGCCGGGACAGCTGTATTTGAGCAGTACTTC. Residues: CASKAGTAVFEQYF.

This clone turned up a few times. The chain is built from TRBV4-3 and TRBJ1-1; 9 bases match TRBD1. This CDR3 has 14 residues. CDR1 is LGHNA, CDR2 YSLEER, per germline. The V and J ends lost 2 bases and 3 bases, in that order; junction bases with no gene match: 1. This CDR3 reads CASSQRTGDTEAFF. For the CDR3, the DNA is TGCGCCAGCAGCCAACGGACAGGGGACACTGAAGCTTTCTTT.

This clone appeared a few times. The chain recombines TRBV27 with TRBJ1-2; possibly TRBD1 for D (6 bases). CDR3 size: 14 residues. V lost 8 bases, J lost 6 bases, and 19 bases lay in between. Germline-derived CDR1 and CDR2 are MNHEY and SMNVEV (reference sequence). The DNA of the CDR3 is TGTGCCAGCGGCCGCCGACAGGCGGTCGATGGCTACACCTTC. Translation gives CASGRRQAVDGYTF.

The chain employs TRBV4-1 and TRBJ2-7, with TRBD2 as a possible D gene (6 bases). The length of the CDR3 is 14 residues. Germline CDR1 and CDR2: MGHRA and YSYEKL. V lost 2 bases, J lost 2 bases, and 10 bases lay in between. This CDR3 is CASSQSLAAYEQYF. The CDR3 nucleotides read TGCGCCAGCAGCCAAAGTTTAGCGGCCTACGAGCAGTACTTC.

The V and J genes are TRBV7-3 and TRBJ1-5; tentative D call: TRBD1 (6 bases). Germline-derived CDR1 and CDR2 are SGHTA and FQGTGA. The V end lost 0 bases, the J end lost 0 bases, and 9 bases lay between the germline ends. This CDR3 has 16 amino acids. The CDR3 region is CASSLTGTNSNQPQHF. In DNA form, the CDR3 reads TGTGCCAGCAGCTTAACAGGGACAAATAGCAATCAGCCCCAGCATTTT.

V and J are TRBV25-1 and TRBJ1-2; no definite D call. The V gene lost 4 bases and the J gene lost 0 bases, with 12 bases spanning the gap. This CDR3 has 15 amino acids. From germline, CDR1 is MGHDK and CDR2 SYGVNS. The CDR3: CASSARTAPNYGYTF. In DNA, the CDR3 is TGTGCCAGCAGTGCCCGGACGGCCCCTAACTATGGCTACACCTTC.